The T cell receptor (beta chain) described here comes from a study of blood T cell repertoires in COVID-19 (dated by TCRdb to between 2020 and 2021). The study in broad terms: Samples covering the acute and convalescent phases of COVID-19 were provided by collaborators in the United States, Italy and Spain. The prospective study material was composed of cDNA or gDNA derived from T cells, B-cell-depleted T cells, or PBMCs. The dataset comprised deeply sampled blood TCRbeta repertoires from subjects exposed to, actively infected with, or recovered from COVID-19. A freely available public database, intended as a resource for researchers studying the immune response to SARS-CoV-2, is where the repertoires were released. Samples came from the ongoing ImmuneRACE study (first 160 participants) plus 1,254 subjects from 6 global collaborators. Nearly every sample came with metadata listing a de-identified subject ID, COVID-19 status, age in years and sex. Where HLA class I and class II types were available, the types were taken from metadata supplied by the sample provider, not from assay-based typing. Results the study describes overall, beyond this receptor: The amount of clinical and demographic metadata varied by source and participant and was provided uncurated.

The collaborating institutions used their own protocols to collect whole blood in K2EDTA tubes. For TCRbeta analysis, collaborator samples were shipped as frozen whole blood, as isolated PBMCs, or as DNA extracted from either sample type. V is shortened by 3 bases, J by 5 bases, and the region joining them spans 4 bases. Including cysteine and phenylalanine, the CDR3 has 11 amino acids. Solely the CDR3 DNA is kept, with 33 bases framed from the first base. Taken from the germline V gene, the CDR1 and CDR2 loops are KGHSH and LQKENI. TCRbeta CDR3 regions were amplified from genomic DNA by means of the immunoSEQ Assay, a bias-controlled multiplex PCR. In the authors' own workflow: Nucleated cell counts per sample were estimated from amplification of reference gene primers within the assay. To quantify the absolute abundance of each unique TCRbeta CDR3 rearrangement, sequence reads were collapsed and filtered. For each sample, productive Simpson clonality was calculated as the square root of Simpson's diversity index over productive rearrangements. TCRdb mirrors the immuneACCESS table, restricted to in-frame sequences. Some clones are absent from its copies; in checked studies, under half trace to an unresolved V gene, and the reason for the others is unknown. V and J calls and clone size are as listed in that table; D and trimming were resolved from the DNA. The sample profile shows approximately 280,000 clones; approximately 85% of them were found once. Approximately 10% of the sample goes to the ten largest clones.

Points on this clone: What this receptor recognizes is not known. Base qualities were left out, and no much larger clone turns up one base away.

Sequenced input: peripheral blood. The V and J segments used are TRBV18 and TRBJ2-5, with no reliable assignment of the D segment. The sequence was collected from a woman in her seventies with acute or convalescent COVID-19. The sequenced DNA is TGTGCCAGCTCACCCATGGAGACCCAGTACTTC. This sequence encodes CASSPMETQYF.